The 20 T cell receptor beta chains presented below share a single source sample, sequenced in a study of graft-versus-host responses after intestinal transplantation. Generated by immunoSEQ multiplex PCR, the TCRdb table keeps only in-frame clones and is missing some. The table lists around 4,000 clones, approximately 21% of them singletons, with approximately 5.5% in the top ten. The input for sequencing was alloreactive CD4+ T cells from a mixed lymphocyte reaction culture, taken before transplantation. The subset is: CFSE-low proliferating T cells sorted from roughly 6-day pre-transplant mixed lymphocyte reaction (GvH or HvG direction). The origin of the receptors is a human patient who was an organ donor for intestinal transplantation.

In its sample, this clone ranks as medium-sized. The rearrangement joins TRBV19 to TRBJ2-5, with 8 bases lining up with TRBD2. Germline lookup yields CDR1 LNHDA and CDR2 SQIVND (reference sequence). Trimming cost V 4 bases and J 2 bases; bases outside gene matches: 6. There are 15 residues in the CDR3. CDR3 in amino acids: CASSRVTGGQETQYF. CDR3 DNA: TGTGCCAGTAGTAGGGTAACGGGGGGGCAAGAGACCCAGTACTTC.

This clone qualifies as medium-sized. The rearrangement links TRBV5-1 to TRBJ1-5, with D possibly TRBD1 on 6 matching bases. Germline V gene lookup returns CDR1 SGHRS and CDR2 YFSETQ. The ends were cut back, 4 bases at V and 3 bases at J, with 14 bases in the middle. This CDR3 is built from 15 residues. CDR3 loop: CASSPGDRLNQPQHF. The DNA for the CDR3 is TGCGCCAGCAGCCCCGGAGACAGGCTCAATCAGCCCCAGCATTTT.

This clone is medium-sized by share. The chain links TRBV13 to TRBJ2-7; 11 bases map to TRBD2. CDR3 length: 16 amino acids. Germline CDR1 PRHDT, CDR2 FYEKMQ (reference sequence). Trimming at V came to 1 base and at J to 3 bases, leaving 5 bases not matched to a gene. CDR3 in DNA: TGTGCCAGCAGCTTAGAGGTCGGGACTAGCGGCTACGAGCAGTACGTC. It encodes CASSLEVGTSGYEQYV.

This rearrangement joins TRBV6-6 to TRBJ1-6, with TRBD1 as a possible D gene (5 bases). This CDR3 comprises 13 residues. From germline, CDR1 is MNHNY and CDR2 SVGAGI (reference sequence). The germline V and J ends were trimmed by 2 bases and 11 bases, with 10 bases remaining between them. The CDR3: CASSYRPGTPLHF. The CDR3 nucleotides read TGTGCCAGCAGTTACCGCCCAGGGACACCCCTCCACTTT.

By frequency in the sample, this clone is medium-sized. Here the CDR3 DNA reads TGTGCCATCAGTGAGATGGGGGGGAACACTGAAGCTTTCTTT. Its translation: CAISEMGGNTEAFF. The V gene is TRBV10-3, the J gene TRBJ1-1; perhaps TRBD1 as D (5 bases). Trimming took 2 bases from V and 1 from J, leaving 8 bases between them. There are 14 residues in the CDR3. Germline V CDR1 and CDR2: ENHRY, SYGVKD.

By share, this clone counts as medium-sized. The chain combines TRBV5-4 with TRBJ1-4, with D perhaps matching TRBD1 (6 bases). Germline V CDR1 and CDR2: SGHNT, YYREEE (reference sequence). This CDR3 comprises 17 residues. Trimming cost V 1 base and J 5 bases, with 18 bases left between them. This CDR3 is CASSLRGRGRLNEKLFF. The CDR3 DNA reads TGTGCCAGCAGCTTGAGGGGGAGGGGCAGGCTAAATGAAAAACTGTTTTTT.

The rearrangement joins TRBV15 to TRBJ2-2; 8 bases fit TRBD2. The V gene end was trimmed by 0 bases and the J gene end by 6 bases; junction bases not matched to a gene: 3. Looked up from germline, CDR1 is LNHNV and CDR2 is YYDKDF (reference sequence). The CDR3 runs 15 residues. The chain's CDR3 is CATSRDSGGAGELFF. Written as DNA, the CDR3 is TGTGCCACCAGCAGAGATTCCGGGGGGGCCGGGGAGCTGTTTTTT.

By sample fraction, this clone is medium-sized. The V and J genes are TRBV4-2 and TRBJ1-6; D is undetermined. V was shortened by 1 base and J by 0 bases, with 19 bases between the two germline ends. CDR3 length equals 20 residues. Germline V gene lookup returns CDR1 LGHNA and CDR2 YNFKEQ. In nucleotides, the CDR3 is TGTGCCAGCAGCCAAGGATCCAGCGTCGGCCGGAGCTCCTATAATTCACCCCTCCACTTT. Its protein is CASSQGSSVGRSSYNSPLHF.

This clone appeared a few times. This chain connects TRBV11-3 to TRBJ2-1; maybe TRBD1 (7 bases). Germline V gives CDR1 SGHNT, CDR2 YENEEA. This CDR3 has 13 amino acids. V was trimmed by 8 bases and J by 10 bases, leaving 18 bases between them. The CDR3 nucleotides read TGTGCCAGCGGACCCCAACCAGGGGGGGAGCAGTTCTTC. Protein sequence: CASGPQPGGEQFF.

This clone showed up just once. The gene calls are TRBV15 and TRBJ1-2, with no clear D. Germline CDR1 and CDR2: LNHNV and YYDKDF (reference sequence). This CDR3 spans 15 amino acids. The ends were cut back, 4 bases at V and 8 bases at J, with 20 bases in the middle. DNA for the CDR3: TGTGCCACCAGCAATCCCGGTACGGGGTATTGGGGCTACACCTTC. Its translation is CATSNPGTGYWGYTF.

The rearrangement uses TRBV13 and TRBJ1-6, with D unclear. CDR3 length: 15 residues. V dropped 3 bases and J dropped 7 bases, with 13 bases sitting between them. The germline V gene encodes CDR1 PRHDT and CDR2 FYEKMQ (reference sequence). CDR3 coding DNA: TGTGCCAGCAGCTTCTACACCGCGGCAAATTCACCCCTCCACTTT. Its translation is CASSFYTAANSPLHF.

In the case of this clone: Germline is not matched at one junction end, which may reflect a read error. The CDR3 DNA sequence: TGTGCCAGCAGCCAGGAGGGACAGGGAGGTGAGACCCAGTACTTC. This gives the protein CASSQEGQGGETQYF. J is TRBJ2-5 and V is TRBV4-1; 9 bases map to TRBD1. The V gene's germline CDR1 is MGHRA and CDR2 YSYEKL. The CDR3 spans 15 residues.

The CDR3 DNA sequence: TGTGCCAGCAGCCCCGGGGGGAGGGGCACAGATACGCAGTATTTT. Translation: CASSPGGRGTDTQYF. This chain connects TRBV5-6 to TRBJ2-3; 7 bases map to TRBD2. Trimming removed 4 bases from V and 1 base from J; junction bases left unmatched: 6. CDR3 length: 15 residues. The germline gives CDR1 SGHDT, CDR2 YYEEEE.

This chain joins TRBV28 and TRBJ2-7, with 8 bases that match TRBD1. CDR1 MDHEN and CDR2 SYDVKM come from the germline V gene. The V segment lost 5 bases and the J segment 6 bases; nucleotides outside the gene matches: 15. The CDR3 spans 16 residues. The CDR3 loop reads CASSDRDRQFWGEQYV. In DNA, the CDR3 is TGTGCCAGCAGTGACCGGGACAGGCAGTTTTGGGGCGAGCAGTACGTC.

This clone counts as medium-sized. The CDR3 here is CASSLLDSYGYTF. CDR3 coding DNA: TGTGCCAGCAGTTTACTAGACTCCTATGGCTACACCTTC. The chain couples TRBV28 to TRBJ1-2; D remains ambiguous. Trimming took 2 bases from V and 4 from J, leaving 8 bases between them. Germline V CDR1 and CDR2: MDHEN, SYDVKM. The CDR3 is 13 residues long.

This clone occurred a few times. The chain recombines TRBV6-5 with TRBJ1-1; maybe TRBD1 (6 bases). Germline CDR1 is MNHEY and CDR2 is SVGAGI. Trimming took off 6 bases at V and 4 bases at J, with 12 bases between the two ends. The CDR3 consists of 13 residues. CDR3 loop: CASRVQGGTEAFF. In DNA, the CDR3 is TGTGCCAGCAGGGTACAGGGCGGCACTGAAGCTTTCTTT.

The rearrangement uses TRBV5-4 and TRBJ2-3; tentatively, D is TRBD2 (5 bases). V was shortened by 3 bases and J by 5 bases, with 13 bases between the two germline ends. This CDR3 has 14 residues. Germline V gene lookup returns CDR1 SGHNT and CDR2 YYREEE (reference sequence). CDR3 DNA sequence: TGTGCCAGCAGCTCTCGTATCAGCGGAGATACGCAGTATTTT. Translation: CASSSRISGDTQYF.

Only one count was recorded for this clone. The J gene is TRBJ1-2, the V gene TRBV28; no clear D gene. This CDR3 comprises 17 residues. CDR1 is MDHEN and CDR2 is SYDVKM in the germline V gene. Trimming shortened V by 3 bases and J by 2 bases, and 19 bases separated the two germline ends. The CDR3: CASSLAPRETTNYGYTF. CDR3 DNA sequence: TGTGCCAGCAGTTTGGCCCCACGGGAAACGACCAACTATGGCTACACCTTC.

This chain connects TRBV27 to TRBJ2-1; 8 bases map to TRBD2. Germline values: CDR1 MNHEY, CDR2 SMNVEV (reference sequence). After removal of 6 bases from V and 5 bases from J, the junction contained 9 bases not matched to a gene. The CDR3 is made up of 15 amino acids. The CDR3 spells CASSAPGTRHNEQFF. DNA for the CDR3: TGTGCCAGCAGCGCCCCCGGGACTAGACACAATGAGCAGTTCTTC.

The chain carries TRBV18 and TRBJ2-2, with D possibly matching TRBD1 (6 bases). The V and J ends lost 6 bases and 6 bases respectively, with 14 bases between them. The germline CDR1 and CDR2 sequences are KGHSH and LQKENI. The CDR3 runs 14 residues. In DNA, the CDR3 is TGTGCCAGCTCGGGGGAGACAGGCCCCGGGGAGCTGTTTTTT. Translating gives CASSGETGPGELFF.